These 32 T cell receptor beta chains came from one sample sequenced in a study of blood T cell repertoires in COVID-19. This table comes from immunoSEQ multiplex PCR, and its TCRdb copy is limited to in-frame clones, with some not included. The table lists almost 200,000 clones, roughly 83% of them singletons. The sequenced sample was peripheral blood. Receptors originate from a woman aged 40-49 years with COVID-19, enrolled during active disease.

The chain combines TRBV4-1 with TRBJ2-3; 11 bases align to TRBD1. After removal of 3 bases from V and 3 bases from J, the junction contained 5 bases not matched to a gene. Germline V CDR1 and CDR2: MGHRA, YSYEKL. CDR3 size: 16 residues. The CDR3 DNA reads TGCGCCAGCAGCCAGCCGGACAGGGGGCGAACAGATACGCAGTATTTT. Translated: CASSQPDRGRTDTQYF.

The chain joins TRBV7-2 to TRBJ2-5, with TRBD1 identical over 7 bases. The germline V gene has CDR1 SGHTA and CDR2 FQGNSA. V dropped 5 bases and J dropped 7; count of bases not matched to a gene: 10. CDR3 length equals 14 residues. CDR3 sequence: CASSPRQGMVTQYF. Here the CDR3 DNA reads TGTGCCAGCAGCCCTAGACAGGGAATGGTGACCCAGTACTTC.

The chain joins TRBV2 to TRBJ1-1; D call uncertain. Trimming took off 8 bases at V and 1 base at J, with 5 bases between the two ends. Per germline, CDR1 SNHLY and CDR2 FYNNEI. The CDR3 has 11 amino acids. CDR3 sequence: CASLRNTEAFF. As DNA, the CDR3 is TGTGCCAGCCTGAGGAACACTGAAGCTTTCTTT.

V and J are TRBV9 and TRBJ1-5; no reliable D call. There are 16 residues in the CDR3. The V end was cut by 1 base, the J end by 6 bases, with 17 bases between. Germline lookup yields CDR1 SGDLS and CDR2 YYNGEE. The chain's CDR3 is CASSVNPGPEGQPQHF. In nucleotides, the CDR3 is TGTGCCAGCAGCGTAAATCCAGGCCCCGAGGGTCAGCCCCAGCATTTT.

CDR3 amino acids: CASSQRGSEETQYF. The CDR3 bases are TGTGCCAGCTCCCAAAGGGGCAGCGAAGAGACCCAGTACTTC. This sequence joins TRBV18 and TRBJ2-5, with a weak D call TRBD1 (5 bases). Trimming removed 6 bases from V and 3 bases from J, with 14 bases in between. The CDR3 extends over 14 amino acids. Germline V gives CDR1 KGHSH, CDR2 LQKENI. The full variable domain, in which reference TRBV18 and TRBJ2-5 provide the parts outside the CDR3, is NAGVMQNPRHLVRRRGQEARLRCSPMKGHSHVYWYRQLPEEGLKFMVYLQKENIIDESGMPKERFSAEFPKEGPSILRIQQVVRGDSAAYFCASSQRGSEETQYFGPGTRLLVL.

The rearrangement uses TRBV5-1 and TRBJ1-1; D remains ambiguous. V was shortened by 0 bases and J by 8 bases, with 14 bases between the two germline ends. Per the germline V gene, CDR1 is SGHRS and CDR2 is YFSETQ. The CDR3 consists of 14 residues. The CDR3 reads CASSLARPGGEAFF. The CDR3 DNA reads as TGCGCCAGCAGCTTGGCGCGCCCCGGAGGGGAAGCTTTCTTT.

The chain carries TRBV10-3 and TRBJ2-7, with 14 bases lining up with TRBD2. The CDR3 extends over 17 amino acids. Germline V gives CDR1 ENHRY, CDR2 SYGVKD. With 5 bases clipped from V and 3 bases from J, the junction kept 9 bases outside the gene matches. CDR3 sequence reads: CAISSGLAGGQGYEQYF. CDR3 DNA: TGTGCCATCAGTTCCGGACTAGCGGGAGGACAGGGCTACGAGCAGTACTTC.

The chain uses TRBV7-2 and TRBJ1-1; D is perhaps TRBD1 (5 bases). The CDR3 is 14 amino acids. Germline values: CDR1 SGHTA, CDR2 FQGNSA. V lost 4 bases and J 0 bases, leaving 9 bases between the germline ends. DNA of the CDR3: TGTGCCAGCAGCTCTAAGGGGATGAACACTGAAGCTTTCTTT. Its translation is CASSSKGMNTEAFF.

The rearrangement links TRBV2 to TRBJ2-5; 7 bases match TRBD2. Per germline, CDR1 SNHLY and CDR2 FYNNEI. V was pared by 5 bases and J by 7 bases, with 16 bases of the junction left unmatched. The CDR3 contains 16 residues. CDR3 in DNA: TGTGCCAGCAGTCGGGGTCCTAGCGGATCTCTGGGGACCCAGTACTTC. This gives the protein CASSRGPSGSLGTQYF.

The chain combines TRBV5-4 with TRBJ1-1; D gene uncertain. The CDR3 is made up of 15 amino acids. The germline CDR1 and CDR2 sequences are SGHNT and YYREEE (reference sequence). V was pared by 4 bases and J by 0 bases, with 13 bases between. CDR3 coding DNA: TGTGCCAGCAGCCCGCGCCTGGGCCTGAACACTGAAGCTTTCTTT. As protein: CASSPRLGLNTEAFF.

This chain connects TRBV6-1 to TRBJ1-3, with D possibly matching TRBD1 (5 bases). The CDR3 covers 16 residues. Trimming removed 3 bases from V and 0 bases from J, with 12 bases in between. Germline V gene sequence: CDR1 MNHNS, CDR2 SASEGT. The chain's CDR3 is CASSENGGSSGNTIYF. DNA for the CDR3: TGTGCCAGCAGTGAGAATGGGGGGAGCTCTGGAAACACCATATATTTT.

This clone has a handful of counts. The V gene is TRBV3-1 (or the pseudogene TRBV3-2), the J gene TRBJ2-7, with 7 bases that match TRBD1. The CDR3 consists of 15 residues. With V trimmed by 0 bases and J by 4 bases, 6 bases remained unmatched. Germline lookup yields CDR1 LGHDT and CDR2 YNNKEL (reference sequence). The CDR3 region is CASSQDMRGPYEQYF. The CDR3 DNA reads as TGTGCCAGCAGCCAAGATATGAGGGGGCCGTACGAGCAGTACTTC.

The rearrangement joins TRBV25-1 to TRBJ1-1; 8 bases align to TRBD1. V gave up 6 bases and J gave up 10 bases; unmatched junction bases: 4. Germline V CDR1 and CDR2: MGHDK, SYGVNS. The CDR3 totals 11 residues. CDR3 sequence reads: CASSRGPRAFF. For the CDR3, the DNA is TGTGCCAGCAGCAGGGGGCCTAGAGCTTTCTTT.

The V call is TRBV6-1, the J call TRBJ2-5, with a possible D match to TRBD2 (5 bases). The CDR3 length is 14 residues. V was clipped by 2 bases and J by 5 bases, with 12 bases between them. Germline-derived CDR1 and CDR2 are MNHNS and SASEGT. The CDR3 region has the DNA TGTGCCAGCAGTGAATCAGAAGGACTGGAGACCCAGTACTTC. Encoded protein: CASSESEGLETQYF.

This clone appeared a single time. V and J are TRBV27 and TRBJ1-5; D is perhaps TRBD1 (5 bases). The CDR3 loop spans 15 amino acids. Germline CDR1 MNHEY, CDR2 SMNVEV (reference sequence). Trimming took 5 bases from V and 4 from J, leaving 15 bases between them. The CDR3 loop reads CASSPTQPGNQPQHF. The CDR3 coding sequence is TGTGCCAGCAGTCCGACGCAGCCAGGGAATCAGCCCCAGCATTTT.

This clone appeared a few times. The V gene is TRBV2, the J gene TRBJ1-5, with 7 bases matching TRBD1. Trimming cost V 7 bases and J 2 bases; bases outside gene matches: 5. The CDR3 is 14 residues long. CDR1 is SNHLY and CDR2 is FYNNEI in the germline V gene. In DNA form, the CDR3 reads TGTGCCAGCAACCAGGGGACAGGCAATCAGCCCCAGCATTTT. Amino acid sequence: CASNQGTGNQPQHF.

This clone has only a few counts. The chain combines TRBV11-2 with TRBJ1-2, with 7 bases fitting TRBD1. The CDR3 is 16 residues long. The J segment lost 4 bases and the V segment lost 5 bases, leaving 13 bases of the junction unmatched. Looked up from germline, CDR1 is SGHAT and CDR2 is FQNNGV. CDR3 nucleotides: TGTGCCAGCAGCCGTCAGGGGGTAGGGGGGAGCTATGGCTACACCTTC. Its translation is CASSRQGVGGSYGYTF.

This clone was seen just once. J is TRBJ1-6 and V is TRBV7-9; D is ambiguous. Germline V lookup: CDR1 SEHNR, CDR2 FQNEAQ (reference sequence). V gave up 5 bases and J gave up 6 bases, with 11 bases separating them. The CDR3 has 14 residues. The CDR3 sequence is CASSAGGLNSPLHF. In DNA form, the CDR3 reads TGTGCCAGCAGCGCAGGAGGGCTTAATTCACCCCTCCACTTT.

The V gene is TRBV7-2, the J gene TRBJ2-1; the D gene is possibly TRBD2 (6 bases). The CDR3 runs to 12 residues. Germline V gives CDR1 SGHTA, CDR2 FQGNSA. V gave up 1 base and J gave up 16 bases, with 14 bases separating them. The CDR3 DNA reads as TGTGCCAGCAGCTTAGAGGTGGCGGGGATTTTCTTC. It encodes CASSLEVAGIFF.

The chain is built from TRBV10-1 and TRBJ2-1; weak D call: TRBD1 (6 bases). V lost 4 bases and J 5 bases, leaving 9 bases between the germline ends. The length of the CDR3 is 13 residues. Germline CDR1 WNHNN, CDR2 SYGVQD (reference sequence). CDR3 in amino acids: CASSVGTNNEQFF. CDR3 nucleotides: TGCGCCAGCAGTGTGGGGACAAACAATGAGCAGTTCTTC.

This sequence joins TRBV7-6 and TRBJ2-7, with 7 bases identical to TRBD1. The CDR3 totals 15 residues. The V gene's germline CDR1 is SGHVS and CDR2 FNYEAQ. Germline trimming cut 5 bases from V and 0 bases from J; bases unmatched to any gene: 7. CDR3 DNA: TGTGCCAGCAGCCCTCTCTCAGGGGGCTCCTACGAGCAGTACTTC. It yields the protein CASSPLSGGSYEQYF.

The chain combines TRBV10-3 with TRBJ2-7; 7 bases map to TRBD1. Germline V CDR1 and CDR2: ENHRY, SYGVKD. With V trimmed by 1 base and J by 6 bases, 0 bases remained unmatched. The CDR3 is made up of 12 amino acids. The CDR3: CAISEWDSEQYF. The CDR3 bases are TGTGCCATCAGTGAGTGGGACAGCGAGCAGTACTTC.

The V call is TRBV19, the J call TRBJ2-5; 8 bases match TRBD1. Germline lookup yields CDR1 LNHDA and CDR2 SQIVND (reference sequence). The CDR3 is 14 amino acids. V lost 6 bases and J lost 5; bases outside the gene matches: 8. CDR3 loop: CASSRTGRYETQYF. In DNA, the CDR3 is TGTGCCAGTAGCCGGACAGGGCGGTACGAGACCCAGTACTTC. Based on the CDR3 plus reference TRBV19 and TRBJ2-5, the full variable domain is DGGITQSPKYLFRKEGQNVTLSCEQNLNHDAMYWYRQDPGQGLRLIYYSQIVNDFQKGDIAEGYSVSREKKESFPLTVTSAQKNPTAFYLCASSRTGRYETQYFGPGTRLLVL.

Only a few counts were recorded for this clone. The V and J genes are TRBV7-9 and TRBJ2-5; tentatively, D is TRBD1 (5 bases). Trimming stripped 4 bases from V and 1 base from J, with 10 bases between. CDR3 length: 14 amino acids. Germline V gene lookup returns CDR1 SEHNR and CDR2 FQNEAQ (reference sequence). CDR3 sequence (DNA): TGTGCCAGCAGCTCAGGGTTACCCCAAGAGACCCAGTACTTC. Encoded protein: CASSSGLPQETQYF.

The rearrangement joins TRBV19 to TRBJ1-6; D is uncertain. Trimming cost V 4 bases and J 8 bases, with 9 bases left between them. Germline CDR1 is LNHDA and CDR2 is SQIVND (reference sequence). This CDR3 spans 13 amino acids. CDR3 sequence (DNA): TGTGCCAGTAGTAAGGTCGGGTATTCACCCCTCCACTTT. Residues: CASSKVGYSPLHF. The complete variable domain, with remaining parts taken from reference TRBV19 and TRBJ1-6, reads DGGITQSPKYLFRKEGQNVTLSCEQNLNHDAMYWYRQDPGQGLRLIYYSQIVNDFQKGDIAEGYSVSREKKESFPLTVTSAQKNPTAFYLCASSKVGYSPLHFGNGTRLTVT.

V gene TRBV14 combines with J gene TRBJ1-1, with 7 bases that match TRBD1. J lost 5 bases, V lost 1 base, and 4 bases had no gene match. The CDR3 runs 14 residues. Per the germline V gene, CDR1 is SGHDN and CDR2 is FVKESK. The CDR3 protein is CASSQGDRVTEAFF. The CDR3 DNA follows: TGTGCCAGCAGCCAAGGCGACAGGGTAACTGAAGCTTTCTTT.

This chain links TRBV5-1 with TRBJ2-7, with 7 positions matching TRBD2. The trim removed 9 bases at V and 0 bases at J, leaving 9 bases unmatched. The CDR3 consists of 14 residues. Germline loops: CDR1 SGHRS, CDR2 YFSETQ. The CDR3, as DNA: TGCGCCACCCGACCGGGGGGAAGCTCCTACGAGCAGTACTTC. Amino acid sequence: CATRPGGSSYEQYF.

The chain recombines TRBV18 with TRBJ1-1; D is undetermined. The CDR3 extends over 16 amino acids. Trimming left V 6 bases short and J 3 bases short, with 20 bases between. Germline assignment: CDR1 KGHSH and CDR2 LQKENI. CDR3 nucleotides: TGTGCCAGCTCGCCGCTAGCCGCAGGTTGGGACACTGAAGCTTTCTTT. The encoded protein is CASSPLAAGWDTEAFF.

The gene calls are TRBV6-5 and TRBJ1-5, with D perhaps matching TRBD1 (6 bases). The CDR3 extends over 11 amino acids. V lost 8 bases and J lost 4, with 6 bases in between. Germline CDR1 reads MNHEY; CDR2 reads SVGAGI. The CDR3 here is CASQGNQPQHF. DNA for the CDR3: TGTGCCAGCCAGGGGAATCAGCCCCAGCATTTT.

The J gene is TRBJ2-1, the V gene TRBV19, with D possibly TRBD2 on 5 matching bases. The germline V gene has CDR1 LNHDA and CDR2 SQIVND (reference sequence). Trimming took off 5 bases at V and 3 bases at J, with 17 bases between the two ends. This CDR3 comprises 16 residues. For the CDR3, the DNA is TGTGCCAGTAGTGTGGGAGTCGGGCGAGGCTACAATGAGCAGTTCTTC. Its translation: CASSVGVGRGYNEQFF.

The chain combines TRBV6-5 with TRBJ2-7, with a tentative D call TRBD1 (5 bases). CDR1 and CDR2 (germline): MNHEY, SVGAGI. The CDR3 runs to 15 residues. Trimming removed 5 bases at V and 1 base at J, with 15 bases between. The CDR3 sequence is CASSLRGPSSYEQYF. DNA for the CDR3: TGTGCCAGCAGTCTAAGGGGCCCCTCGTCCTACGAGCAGTACTTC.

This chain joins TRBV3-1 (or the pseudogene TRBV3-2) and TRBJ1-2, with a weak D call TRBD1 (5 bases). This CDR3 is 14 amino acids long. Deletions cut 4 bases from V and 0 bases from J, with 9 bases between. CDR1 is LGHDT and CDR2 is YNNKEL in the germline V gene (reference sequence). The CDR3 here is CASSLRTPNYGYTF. The CDR3 nucleotides are TGTGCCAGCAGCCTCAGGACACCTAACTATGGCTACACCTTC.